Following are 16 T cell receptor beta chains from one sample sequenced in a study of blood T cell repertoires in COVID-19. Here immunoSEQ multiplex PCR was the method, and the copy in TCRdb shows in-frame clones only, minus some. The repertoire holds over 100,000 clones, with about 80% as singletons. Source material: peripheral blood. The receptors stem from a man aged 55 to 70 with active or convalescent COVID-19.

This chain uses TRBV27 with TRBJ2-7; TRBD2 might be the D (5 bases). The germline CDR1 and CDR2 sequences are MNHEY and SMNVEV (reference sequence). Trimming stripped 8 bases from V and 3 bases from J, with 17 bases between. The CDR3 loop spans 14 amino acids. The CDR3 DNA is TGTGCCAGCGGCCGGACTGCCGAGGGCTACGAGCAGTACTTC. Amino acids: CASGRTAEGYEQYF.

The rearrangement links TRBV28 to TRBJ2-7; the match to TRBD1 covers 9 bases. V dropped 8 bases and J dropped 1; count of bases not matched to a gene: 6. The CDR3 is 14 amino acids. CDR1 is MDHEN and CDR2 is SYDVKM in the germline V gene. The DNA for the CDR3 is TGTGCCAGCGTCTCCGGGACAGGGTCCTACGAGCAGTACTTC. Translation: CASVSGTGSYEQYF.

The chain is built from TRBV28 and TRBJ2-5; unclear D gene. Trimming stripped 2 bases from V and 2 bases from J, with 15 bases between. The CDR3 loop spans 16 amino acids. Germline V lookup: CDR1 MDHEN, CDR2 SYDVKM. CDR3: CASSLKSWRTQETQYF. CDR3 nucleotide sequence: TGTGCCAGCAGTTTAAAAAGCTGGAGAACGCAAGAGACCCAGTACTTC.

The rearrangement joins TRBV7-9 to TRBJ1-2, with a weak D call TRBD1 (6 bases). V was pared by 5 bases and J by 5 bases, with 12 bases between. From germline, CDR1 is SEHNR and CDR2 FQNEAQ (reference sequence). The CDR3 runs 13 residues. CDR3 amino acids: CASSLGQPYGYTF. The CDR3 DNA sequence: TGTGCCAGCAGCCTCGGACAGCCTTATGGCTACACCTTC.

The CDR3 nucleotides are TGTGCCAGCAGACCTAAGTACAATGAGCAGTTCTTC. It codes for CASRPKYNEQFF. The chain recombines TRBV6-6 with TRBJ2-1, with D hard to call. CDR1 and CDR2 from the germline V gene are MNHNY and SVGAGI (reference sequence). The V end lost 6 bases, the J end lost 4 bases, and 7 bases lay between the germline ends. The CDR3 covers 12 residues.

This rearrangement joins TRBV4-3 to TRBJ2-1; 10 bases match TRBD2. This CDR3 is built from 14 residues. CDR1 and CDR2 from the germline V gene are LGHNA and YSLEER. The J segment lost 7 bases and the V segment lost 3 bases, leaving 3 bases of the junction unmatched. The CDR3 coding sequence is TGCGCCAGCAGCCACGGACTAGCGGTAAATGAGCAGTTCTTC. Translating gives CASSHGLAVNEQFF.

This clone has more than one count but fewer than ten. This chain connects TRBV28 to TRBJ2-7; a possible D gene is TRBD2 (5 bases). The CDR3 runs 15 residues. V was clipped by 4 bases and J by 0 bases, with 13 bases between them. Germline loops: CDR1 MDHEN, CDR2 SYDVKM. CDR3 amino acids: CASSSIAPISYEQYF. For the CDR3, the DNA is TGTGCCAGCAGTTCAATAGCGCCCATCTCCTACGAGCAGTACTTC. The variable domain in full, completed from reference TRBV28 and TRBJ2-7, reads DVKVTQSSRYLVKRTGEKVFLECVQDMDHENMFWYRQDPGLGLRLIYFSYDVKMKEKGDIPEGYSVSREKKERFSLILESASTNQTSMYLCASSSIAPISYEQYFGPGTRLTVT.

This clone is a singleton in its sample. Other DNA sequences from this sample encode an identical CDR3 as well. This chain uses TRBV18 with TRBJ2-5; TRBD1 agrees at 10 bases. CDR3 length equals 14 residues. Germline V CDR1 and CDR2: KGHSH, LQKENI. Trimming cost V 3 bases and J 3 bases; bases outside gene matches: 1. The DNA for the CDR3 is TGTGCCAGCTCACCGGGGACAGGGGAAGAGACCCAGTACTTC. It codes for CASSPGTGEETQYF.

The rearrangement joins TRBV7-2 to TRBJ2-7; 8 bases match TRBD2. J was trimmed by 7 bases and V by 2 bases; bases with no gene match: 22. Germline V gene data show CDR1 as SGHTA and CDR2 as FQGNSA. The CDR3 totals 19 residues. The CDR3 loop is CASSLRVSGGRPLLGEQYF. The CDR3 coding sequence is TGTGCCAGCAGCTTACGAGTGTCGGGCGGGAGGCCCCTTTTGGGGGAGCAGTACTTC.

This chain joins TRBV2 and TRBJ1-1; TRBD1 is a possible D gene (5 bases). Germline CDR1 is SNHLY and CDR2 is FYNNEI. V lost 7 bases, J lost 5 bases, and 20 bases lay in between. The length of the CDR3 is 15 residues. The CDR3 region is CASILTFQGRTEAFF. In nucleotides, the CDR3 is TGTGCCAGCATATTGACCTTCCAGGGAAGGACTGAAGCTTTCTTT.

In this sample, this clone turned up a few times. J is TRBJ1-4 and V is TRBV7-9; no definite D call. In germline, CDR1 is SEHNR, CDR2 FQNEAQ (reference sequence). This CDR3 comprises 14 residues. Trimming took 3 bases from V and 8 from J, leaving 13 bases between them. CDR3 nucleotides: TGTGCCAGCAGCTTCACCCCTGGGAGGGAAAAACTGTTTTTT. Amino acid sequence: CASSFTPGREKLFF.

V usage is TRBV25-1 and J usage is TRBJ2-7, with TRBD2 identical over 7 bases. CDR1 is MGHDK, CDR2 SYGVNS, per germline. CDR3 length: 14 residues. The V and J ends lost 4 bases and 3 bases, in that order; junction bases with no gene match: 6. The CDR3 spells CASSVAGGNYEQYF. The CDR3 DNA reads TGTGCCAGCAGTGTGGCCGGGGGGAACTACGAGCAGTACTTC.

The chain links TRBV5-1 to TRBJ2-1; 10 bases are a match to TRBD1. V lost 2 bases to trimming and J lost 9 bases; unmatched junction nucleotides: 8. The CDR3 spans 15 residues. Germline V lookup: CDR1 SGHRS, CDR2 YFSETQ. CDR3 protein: CASSFGTGEVSEQFF. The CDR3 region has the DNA TGCGCCAGCAGCTTTGGGACAGGGGAGGTGAGTGAGCAGTTCTTC.

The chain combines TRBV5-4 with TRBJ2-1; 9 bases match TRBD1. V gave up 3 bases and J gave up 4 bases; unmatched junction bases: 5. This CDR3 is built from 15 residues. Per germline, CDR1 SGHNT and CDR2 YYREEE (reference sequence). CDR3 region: CASSSGTGTYNEQFF. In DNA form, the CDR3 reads TGTGCCAGCAGCTCCGGGACAGGGACTTACAATGAGCAGTTCTTC.

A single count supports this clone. The CDR3 reads CASSPSSPGGFSETQYF. DNA of the CDR3: TGTGCCAGCTCACCATCATCTCCGGGGGGCTTTAGTGAGACCCAGTACTTC. The V call is TRBV18, the J call TRBJ2-5; possibly TRBD2 for D (7 bases). The CDR3 loop spans 17 amino acids. Trimming shortened V by 2 bases and J by 5 bases, and 21 bases separated the two germline ends. In germline, CDR1 is KGHSH, CDR2 LQKENI.

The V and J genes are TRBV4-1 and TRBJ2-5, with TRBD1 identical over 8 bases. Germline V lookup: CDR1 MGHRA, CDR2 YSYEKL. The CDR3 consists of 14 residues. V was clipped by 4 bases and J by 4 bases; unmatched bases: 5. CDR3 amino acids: CASSRTGRPETQYF. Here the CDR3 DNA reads TGCGCCAGCAGCCGGACAGGGCGCCCAGAGACCCAGTACTTC.